Sequencing of this TCR beta chain was carried out in a study of OX40 agonist ivuxolimab in advanced cancers. Generated by immunoSEQ multiplex PCR, the TCRdb table keeps only in-frame clones and is missing some. The sample lists 150,000 to 190,000 clones; around 94% were seen once. The sequence came from an adult with an advanced solid tumor such as melanoma, head and neck, liver or kidney cancer. The sample was CD4+ or CD8+ T cells sorted from blood, taken in a trial of the OX40 agonist ivuxolimab.

This CDR3 is CASSSVGTGELFF. The CDR3 DNA follows: TGTGCCAGCAGCTCAGTTGGCACCGGGGAGCTGTTTTTT. This sequence joins TRBV7-9 and TRBJ2-2; D not certain. V lost 4 bases, J lost 4 bases, and 7 bases lay in between. Germline V gene data show CDR1 as SEHNR and CDR2 as FQNEAQ (reference sequence). The CDR3 covers 13 residues.